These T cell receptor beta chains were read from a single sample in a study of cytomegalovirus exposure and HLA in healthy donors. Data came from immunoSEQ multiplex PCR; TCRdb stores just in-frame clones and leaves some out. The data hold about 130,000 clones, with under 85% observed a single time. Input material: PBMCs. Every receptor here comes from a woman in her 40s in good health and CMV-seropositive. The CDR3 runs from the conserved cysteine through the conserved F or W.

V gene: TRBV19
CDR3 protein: CATSTGRVETQYF

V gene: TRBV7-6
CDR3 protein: CASSLVEGSTDTQYF

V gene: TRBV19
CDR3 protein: CASSADRRPNTGELFF

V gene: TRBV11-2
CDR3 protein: CASSLVGRTGELFF

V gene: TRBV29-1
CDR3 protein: CSVVEGGPPGTQYF

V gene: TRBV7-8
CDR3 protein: CASSSRLAGVGYNEQFF

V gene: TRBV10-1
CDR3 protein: CASSESVAGGGDTQYF

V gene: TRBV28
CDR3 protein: CASSLPRQPQHF

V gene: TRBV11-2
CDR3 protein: CASSSLRDRSSGNTIYF

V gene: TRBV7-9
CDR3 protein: CASSFRGTIYF

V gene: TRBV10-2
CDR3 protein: CASSDTGITYEQYF

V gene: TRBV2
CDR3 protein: CASSEWTGGRQPQHF

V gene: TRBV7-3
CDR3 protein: CASSLYGGTNNEQFF

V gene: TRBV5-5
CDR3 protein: CASSLNLRTQYF

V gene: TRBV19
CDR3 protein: CASSIVGGANTEAFF

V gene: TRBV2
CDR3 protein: CASSERENGYNEQFF

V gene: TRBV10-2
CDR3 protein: CATRGSTAYEQYF

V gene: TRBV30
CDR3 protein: CAWKPGGQGGVVGGYTF

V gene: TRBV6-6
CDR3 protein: CASSYDGQGGEAFF

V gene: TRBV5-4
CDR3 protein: CASSPPGGALETQYF

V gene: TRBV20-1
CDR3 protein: CSGPKKPQHF

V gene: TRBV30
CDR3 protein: CAWSLGQGNTEAFF

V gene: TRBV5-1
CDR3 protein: CASSLEGANYGYTF

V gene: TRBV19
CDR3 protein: CASSLGLFNYGYTF

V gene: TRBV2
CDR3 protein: CAGLKAGGYNEQFF

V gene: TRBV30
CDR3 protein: CAWTTGGIWETQYF

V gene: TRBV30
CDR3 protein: CAWSQSYNEQFF

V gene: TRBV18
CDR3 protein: CASSSSSYNEQFF

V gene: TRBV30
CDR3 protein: CAWSVGSGVQETQYF

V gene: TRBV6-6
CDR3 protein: CASTRDRISSGNTIYF

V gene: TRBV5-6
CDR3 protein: CASSWGTGSSYNSPLHF

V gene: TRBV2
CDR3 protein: CASRPDLTEQFF

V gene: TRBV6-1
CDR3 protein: CASSGRAGSTGELFF

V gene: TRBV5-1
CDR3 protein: CASSANGGAQNTGELFF

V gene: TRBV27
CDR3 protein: CASSPRQVFSTNEKLFF

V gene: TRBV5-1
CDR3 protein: CASSWTGGEQYF

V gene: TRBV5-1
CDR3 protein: CASSLTSGRPDTQYF